One sample yielded the 12 T cell receptor beta chains listed below, sequenced in a study of CD8 T cells in ankylosing spondylitis. TCRdb re-derived calls from the 5' RACE reads in MiXCR, one entry per CDR3 protein. The data hold roughly 670,000 distinct CDR3 sequences, with 19% observed a single time. Antigens for these TCRs are unknown. Study-wide findings and caveats: A TCR beta motif made of fewer than ten highly homologous variants seemed typical of ankylosing spondylitis blood.

Material: blood, either unsorted or a sorted T cell fraction (not recorded which). The receptors come from a male donor with ankylosing spondylitis.

The chain is built from TRBV3-1 and TRBJ1-5; D uncertain. Per germline, CDR1 LGHDT and CDR2 YNNKEL (reference sequence). With 4 bases removed from V and 6 bases from J, the gap between germline ends came to 10 bases. The CDR3 loop spans 13 amino acids. The CDR3 is CASSLDRLQPQHF. The CDR3 DNA is TGTGCCAGCAGCCTAGACCGCCTTCAGCCCCAGCATTTT.

The rearrangement uses TRBV5-1 and TRBJ1-2; unclear D gene. CDR1 is SGHRS, CDR2 YFSETQ, per germline. Trimming removed 0 bases at V and 2 bases at J, with 11 bases between. The CDR3 covers 15 residues. DNA of the CDR3: TGCGCCAGCAGCTTGGGTGTACAGACAAACTATGGCTACACCTTC. Translating it yields CASSLGVQTNYGYTF.

The V call is TRBV20-1, the J call TRBJ2-7; D is perhaps TRBD1 or TRBD2 (6 bases each). Germline V lookup: CDR1 DFQATT, CDR2 SNEGSKA (reference sequence). The CDR3 totals 15 residues. V lost 5 bases and J 0 bases, leaving 17 bases between the germline ends. The CDR3 DNA reads as TGCAGTGCTGGAAGAGGGGGGCCCAACTCCTACGAGCAGTACTTC. Translated, it gives CSAGRGGPNSYEQYF.

This chain links TRBV4-1 with TRBJ2-1; tentative D call: TRBD2 (5 bases). This CDR3 is built from 15 residues. CDR1 and CDR2 from the germline V gene are MGHRA and YSYEKL. Deletions cut 1 base from V and 8 bases from J, with 15 bases between. CDR3 DNA sequence: TGCGCCAGCAGCCAAGGCCCTACTAGTGGCCATGAGCAGTTCTTC. Translated, it gives CASSQGPTSGHEQFF.

This clonotype appeared a few times. The chain recombines TRBV7-7 with TRBJ2-2; D might be TRBD1 (5 bases). V was shortened by 4 bases and J by 6 bases, with 12 bases between the two germline ends. Germline CDR1 is SSHAT and CDR2 is FNYEAQ (reference sequence). This CDR3 has 14 residues. Written as DNA, the CDR3 is TGTGCCAGCAGCTCAAAAACAGGTCCCGGGGAGCTGTTTTTT. It specifies CASSSKTGPGELFF.

This clonotype occurred a few times. This chain uses TRBV5-1 with TRBJ1-6, with 12 bases that match TRBD1. CDR1 is SGHRS and CDR2 is YFSETQ in the germline V gene. V was clipped by 3 bases and J by 9 bases; unmatched bases: 7. The CDR3 totals 16 residues. The CDR3 spells CASSYTGTGGFSPLHF. CDR3 in DNA: TGCGCCAGCAGCTATACCGGGACAGGGGGCTTTTCACCCCTCCACTTT.

The chain uses TRBV29-1 and TRBJ2-2, with D possibly TRBD1 on 6 matching bases. Between the trimmed V and J ends, which lost 6 bases and 1 base, there was a span of 9 bases. From germline, CDR1 is SQVTM and CDR2 ANQGSEA. The CDR3 sequence is 13 residues long. The CDR3 sequence is CSVKGGNTGELFF. CDR3 nucleotides: TGCAGCGTCAAAGGGGGGAACACCGGGGAGCTGTTTTTT.

This clonotype was detected only a few times. The rearrangement uses TRBV6-2 or TRBV6-3 and TRBJ2-3; 10 nucleotides agree with TRBD2. In germline, CDR1 is MNHEY, CDR2 SVGEGT. The V and J ends lost 7 bases and 2 bases, in that order; junction bases with no gene match: 3. The CDR3 runs 14 residues. The CDR3 DNA follows: TGTGCCAGCACTAGCGGGAGATCCACAGATACGCAGTATTTT. Its translation is CASTSGRSTDTQYF.

V usage is TRBV4-1 and J usage is TRBJ2-2; no reliable D call. Germline CDR1 reads MGHRA; CDR2 reads YSYEKL. Trimming left V 3 bases short and J 0 bases short, with 11 bases between. This CDR3 region has 16 residues. Here the CDR3 DNA reads TGCGCCAGCAGCCATGATCCCTTCCCGAACACCGGGGAGCTGTTTTTT. Encoded protein: CASSHDPFPNTGELFF.

The chain has TRBV4-3 and TRBJ2-2, with 13 bases matching TRBD2. CDR3 length: 17 residues. Germline V lookup: CDR1 LGHNA, CDR2 YSLEER. The trim removed 0 bases at V and 5 bases at J, leaving 3 bases unmatched. CDR3 protein: CASSQEPGLAGTGELFF. Written as DNA, the CDR3 is TGCGCCAGCAGCCAAGAACCGGGACTAGCGGGGACCGGGGAGCTGTTTTTT.

The V call is TRBV29-1, the J call TRBJ2-7, with D maybe TRBD2 (5 bases). Between the trimmed V and J ends, which lost 7 bases and 3 bases, there was a span of 13 bases. Germline V gene sequence: CDR1 SQVTM, CDR2 ANQGSEA. The CDR3 loop spans 12 amino acids. CDR3 residues: CSALGTSYEQYF. CDR3 DNA: TGCAGCGCGTTGGGTACTAGCTACGAGCAGTACTTC.

The chain couples TRBV7-3 to TRBJ2-2; D is perhaps TRBD1 (6 bases). Germline CDR1 and CDR2: SGHTA and FQGTGA. The CDR3 runs 16 residues. V lost 4 bases and J lost 5, with 17 bases in between. CDR3 DNA: TGTGCCAGCAGCTCGCCGCAACAGGGCGGGACCGGGGAGCTGTTTTTT. Translating it yields CASSSPQQGGTGELFF.